The 29 T cell receptor beta chains below come from one sample, sequenced in a study of blood T cell repertoires in COVID-19. The protocol was immunoSEQ multiplex PCR, while the TCRdb copy is restricted to in-frame clones and leaves out a portion. The sample lists 300,000 to 400,000 clones, approximately 88% occurring once. Source material: peripheral blood. These receptors were obtained from a young man with COVID-19, enrolled during active disease.

J is TRBJ1-2 and V is TRBV4-3; D gene unclear. The length of the CDR3 is 15 residues. V dropped 1 base and J dropped 0 bases, with 9 bases sitting between them. The V gene's germline CDR1 is LGHNA and CDR2 YSLEER. As DNA, the CDR3 is TGCGCCAGCAGCCAAGGAGTAGTTTCTAACTATGGCTACACCTTC. It encodes CASSQGVVSNYGYTF.

Only one count was recorded for this clone. The chain recombines TRBV3-1 (or the pseudogene TRBV3-2) with TRBJ2-1; D is unresolved. Looked up from germline, CDR1 is LGHDT and CDR2 is YNNKEL (reference sequence). The V and J ends lost 4 bases and 0 bases respectively, with 10 bases between them. The CDR3 contains 15 residues. The CDR3 sequence is CASSPTWSSYNEQFF. The CDR3 DNA sequence: TGTGCCAGCAGCCCAACTTGGAGCTCCTACAATGAGCAGTTCTTC.

CDR3 in amino acids: CASSTTGTTTYEQYF. Here the CDR3 DNA reads TGTGCCAGCAGCACGACCGGGACAACCACCTACGAGCAGTACTTC. The V gene is TRBV7-3, the J gene TRBJ2-7; maybe TRBD1 (6 bases). Germline CDR1 and CDR2: SGHTA and FQGTGA. This CDR3 is 15 amino acids long. V lost 5 bases to trimming and J lost 2 bases, with 16 bases between them. Looking up the rest from reference TRBV7-3 and TRBJ2-7 gives the full variable domain: GAGVSQTPSNKVTEKGKYVELRCDPISGHTALYWYRQSLGQGPEFLIYFQGTGAADDSGLPNDRFFAVRPEGSVSTLKIQRTERGDSAVYLCASSTTGTTTYEQYFGPGTRLTVT.

For this clone: The same CDR3 can be traced to other DNA sequences in this sample. The chain is built from TRBV7-3 and TRBJ2-3; D is uncertain. The germline CDR1 and CDR2 sequences are SGHTA and FQGTGA. The CDR3 is made up of 12 amino acids. Trimming left V 4 bases short and J 3 bases short, with 5 bases between. CDR3 loop: CASSSITDTQYF. The CDR3 DNA follows: TGTGCCAGCAGCTCTATAACAGATACGCAGTATTTT.

This clone appeared a single time. This sequence joins TRBV7-8 and TRBJ1-2; D not certain. This CDR3 region has 15 residues. V lost 1 base and J lost 0, with 9 bases in between. Germline V gene data show CDR1 as SGHVS and CDR2 as FQNEAQ. Here the CDR3 reads CASSLVYRPNYGYTF. The CDR3 DNA sequence: TGTGCCAGCAGCTTAGTATACAGACCTAACTATGGCTACACCTTC.

The chain combines TRBV11-3 with TRBJ2-7, with a weak D call TRBD1 (6 bases). V was clipped by 0 bases and J by 2 bases, with 14 bases between them. The CDR3 has 16 amino acids. The V gene's germline CDR1 is SGHNT and CDR2 YENEEA. This chain's CDR3 is CASSLEGAGTPYEQYF. CDR3 sequence (DNA): TGTGCCAGCAGCTTAGAGGGGGCCGGAACACCCTACGAGCAGTACTTC. Complete variable domain (other parts from reference TRBV11-3 and TRBJ2-7): EAGVVQSPRYKIIEKKQPVAFWCNPISGHNTLYWYLQNLGQGPELLIRYENEEAVDDSQLPKDRFSAERLKGVDSTLKIQPAELGDSAVYLCASSLEGAGTPYEQYFGPGTRLTVT.

The V and J genes are TRBV27 and TRBJ2-1; D is possibly TRBD1 (6 bases). The CDR3 loop spans 15 amino acids. Per the germline V gene, CDR1 is MNHEY and CDR2 is SMNVEV (reference sequence). Deletions cut 2 bases from V and 0 bases from J, with 8 bases between. CDR3: CASSLEGGSYNEQFF. The CDR3 coding sequence is TGTGCCAGCAGTTTAGAAGGGGGCTCCTACAATGAGCAGTTCTTC.

This clone showed up just once. This chain uses TRBV29-1 with TRBJ2-1; D is ambiguous. V was pared by 3 bases and J by 4 bases, with 10 bases between. This CDR3 spans 13 amino acids. CDR1 and CDR2 (germline): SQVTM, ANQGSEA. The CDR3 DNA reads as TGCAGCGTTGAGACTCGAACATACAATGAGCAGTTCTTC. Translated: CSVETRTYNEQFF.

This rearrangement joins TRBV6-5 to TRBJ2-7; 10 positions match TRBD1. Germline V gene lookup returns CDR1 MNHEY and CDR2 SVGAGI. The V segment lost 6 bases and the J segment 1 base; nucleotides outside the gene matches: 6. This CDR3 contains 15 residues. In DNA form, the CDR3 reads TGTGCCAGCAGCTCCGACAGGGGGCGATCCTACGAGCAGTACTTC. It yields the protein CASSSDRGRSYEQYF.

The V gene is TRBV19, the J gene TRBJ2-4; D is unclear. This CDR3 has 13 amino acids. V shed 5 bases and J shed 6 bases, with 11 bases lying between them. CDR1 LNHDA and CDR2 SQIVND come from the germline V gene (reference sequence). The CDR3 loop reads CASSFFRGNIQYF. The CDR3 DNA is TGTGCCAGTAGTTTTTTTAGAGGAAACATTCAGTACTTC.

The CDR3 bases are TGTGCCAGCAGCTCCGGACAGGGGACCCGGGAGACCCAGTACTTC. Translated: CASSSGQGTRETQYF. V gene TRBV6-6 combines with J gene TRBJ2-5; 9 nucleotides agree with TRBD1. The germline gives CDR1 MNHNY, CDR2 SVGAGI (reference sequence). The V and J ends lost 6 bases and 5 bases, in that order; junction bases with no gene match: 10. The length of the CDR3 is 15 residues.

The chain employs TRBV18 and TRBJ1-2; D unclear. V was clipped by 2 bases and J by 5 bases, with 9 bases between them. Germline CDR1 and CDR2: KGHSH and LQKENI. This CDR3 is 13 amino acids long. This CDR3 reads CASSPGGGYGYTF. The CDR3 bases are TGTGCCAGCTCACCAGGAGGAGGGTATGGCTACACCTTC. The variable domain in full, completed from reference TRBV18 and TRBJ1-2, reads NAGVMQNPRHLVRRRGQEARLRCSPMKGHSHVYWYRQLPEEGLKFMVYLQKENIIDESGMPKERFSAEFPKEGPSILRIQQVVRGDSAAYFCASSPGGGYGYTFGSGTRLTVV.

This sequence joins TRBV2 and TRBJ2-3; TRBD1 matches at 7 bases. In germline, CDR1 is SNHLY, CDR2 FYNNEI. V dropped 5 bases and J dropped 2; count of bases not matched to a gene: 7. This CDR3 has 15 residues. CDR3: CASSQDRRYTDTQYF. CDR3 bases: TGTGCCAGCAGTCAGGACAGGCGATACACAGATACGCAGTATTTT.

V and J are TRBV5-6 and TRBJ1-6, with TRBD1 identical over 8 bases. J was trimmed by 10 bases and V by 4 bases; bases with no gene match: 7. CDR1 and CDR2 from the germline V gene are SGHDT and YYEEEE. The CDR3 runs 14 residues. The CDR3, as DNA: TGTGCCAGCAGCCCTAGGACAGGGAGGTCACCCCTCCACTTT. This gives the protein CASSPRTGRSPLHF.

The sample holds one count of this clone. This chain joins TRBV6-6 and TRBJ1-1; D not certain. The germline CDR1 and CDR2 sequences are MNHNY and SVGAGI (reference sequence). The V end was cut by 4 bases, the J end by 0 bases, with 9 bases between. The CDR3 has 14 amino acids. CDR3 protein: CASSSVGVNTEAFF. The CDR3 coding sequence is TGTGCCAGCAGTTCAGTCGGAGTGAACACTGAAGCTTTCTTT.

The chain links TRBV7-2 to TRBJ1-3; 9 nucleotides line up with TRBD1. The V segment lost 5 bases and the J segment 3 bases; nucleotides outside the gene matches: 8. The length of the CDR3 is 16 residues. Germline V gives CDR1 SGHTA, CDR2 FQGNSA. The CDR3 nucleotides read TGTGCCAGCAGCGAACAGGGGGCGGTCAGTGGAAACACCATATATTTT. Amino acids: CASSEQGAVSGNTIYF.

This rearrangement joins TRBV6-1 to TRBJ1-5; D is possibly TRBD1 (5 bases). This CDR3 region has 16 residues. From germline, CDR1 is MNHNS and CDR2 SASEGT. Trimming shortened V by 2 bases and J by 4 bases, and 15 bases separated the two germline ends. In nucleotides, the CDR3 is TGTGCCAGCAGTGAACGTGGGGGGTTAAAAAATCAGCCCCAGCATTTT. Amino acids: CASSERGGLKNQPQHF.

This clone was counted many times. J is TRBJ1-3 and V is TRBV7-9; the D gene is possibly TRBD1 (6 bases). The germline V gene has CDR1 SEHNR and CDR2 FQNEAQ (reference sequence). This CDR3 comprises 14 residues. With 7 bases removed from V and 2 bases from J, the gap between germline ends came to 12 bases. The CDR3, as DNA: TGTGCCAGCATCCTAGGGGGAGCTGGAAACACCATATATTTT. Protein: CASILGGAGNTIYF.

This rearrangement joins TRBV9 to TRBJ1-1, with 8 bases that match TRBD1. V shed 1 base and J 1 base; nucleotides not matched to a gene: 12. The CDR3 runs to 18 residues. The germline gives CDR1 SGDLS, CDR2 YYNGEE. CDR3 bases: TGTGCCAGCAGCGTAAGTAGTGAGATGGACAGGGAGAACACTGAAGCTTTCTTT. Translating gives CASSVSSEMDRENTEAFF.

V gene TRBV12-3 or TRBV12-4 combines with J gene TRBJ1-4; no firm D call. The V gene lost 6 bases and the J gene lost 11 bases, with 10 bases spanning the gap. This CDR3 is built from 11 residues. The CDR3 DNA is TGTGCCAGCAGCCCCGAGTTGAAACTGTTTTTT. Translated, it gives CASSPELKLFF.

CDR3 loop: CASKGTDYSSYNEQFF. CDR3 in DNA: TGTGCCAGTAAGGGGACAGATTATAGCTCCTACAATGAGCAGTTCTTC. The V gene is TRBV19, the J gene TRBJ2-1; 7 bases align to TRBD1. V was pared by 7 bases and J by 0 bases, with 9 bases of the junction left unmatched. The CDR3 extends over 16 amino acids. Germline loops: CDR1 LNHDA, CDR2 SQIVND (reference sequence).

The V and J genes are TRBV27 and TRBJ1-1; weak D call: TRBD1 (5 bases). CDR3 length: 14 residues. Trimming pared 2 bases from V and 1 base from J, leaving 8 bases between. The germline CDR1 and CDR2 sequences are MNHEY and SMNVEV (reference sequence). The CDR3 protein is CASSLQGRNTEAFF. Here the CDR3 DNA reads TGTGCCAGCAGTTTACAGGGCCGGAACACTGAAGCTTTCTTT.

For the CDR3, the DNA is TGTGCCAGCAGTTTCATTACCGGGACAGGGGGCAATCAGCCCCAGCATTTT. Its translation: CASSFITGTGGNQPQHF. The rearrangement uses TRBV27 and TRBJ1-5, with 10 bases aligning to TRBD1. Per germline, CDR1 MNHEY and CDR2 SMNVEV (reference sequence). V lost 3 bases and J lost 2; bases outside the gene matches: 7. The CDR3 is 17 residues long.

This chain links TRBV6-2 or TRBV6-3 with TRBJ2-7, with D tentatively TRBD1 (6 bases). Germline lookup yields CDR1 MNHEY and CDR2 SVGEGT. The V gene lost 2 bases and the J gene lost 2 bases, with 16 bases spanning the gap. The length of the CDR3 is 16 residues. CDR3: CASSYQTDSRPYEQYF. CDR3 DNA sequence: TGTGCCAGCAGTTACCAAACGGACAGCCGACCCTACGAGCAGTACTTC.

This chain uses TRBV7-9 with TRBJ2-7, with 9 bases matching TRBD1. The V segment lost 5 bases and the J segment 1 base; nucleotides outside the gene matches: 9. This CDR3 contains 16 residues. Germline CDR1 is SEHNR and CDR2 is FQNEAQ (reference sequence). CDR3 region: CASSTGTGYQSYEQYF. Here the CDR3 DNA reads TGTGCCAGCAGCACCGGGACAGGGTACCAATCCTACGAGCAGTACTTC.

This rearrangement joins TRBV7-3 to TRBJ2-7, with 9 bases that match TRBD2. This CDR3 is 15 amino acids long. Germline V gene lookup returns CDR1 SGHTA and CDR2 FQGTGA. V gave up 2 bases and J gave up 4 bases; unmatched junction bases: 6. CDR3 loop: CASSLLAGGPYEQYF. The CDR3 nucleotides are TGTGCCAGCAGCTTACTGGCGGGAGGGCCATACGAGCAGTACTTC. Together with reference TRBV7-3 and TRBJ2-7, the CDR3 gives the full variable domain: GAGVSQTPSNKVTEKGKYVELRCDPISGHTALYWYRQSLGQGPEFLIYFQGTGAADDSGLPNDRFFAVRPEGSVSTLKIQRTERGDSAVYLCASSLLAGGPYEQYFGPGTRLTVT.

The chain carries TRBV2 and TRBJ2-2, with TRBD2 matching 9 bases. Per germline, CDR1 SNHLY and CDR2 FYNNEI. The length of the CDR3 is 16 residues. V trimming: 4 bases; J trimming: 6 bases; junction bases outside the gene matches: 9. CDR3 sequence: CASSVWVSGGAGELFF. Here the CDR3 DNA reads TGTGCCAGCAGTGTATGGGTTAGCGGGGGAGCCGGGGAGCTGTTTTTT.

The genes are TRBV2 and TRBJ1-2, with D possibly being TRBD1 (6 bases). Germline loops: CDR1 SNHLY, CDR2 FYNNEI. V dropped 6 bases and J dropped 4 bases, with 12 bases sitting between them. This CDR3 comprises 13 residues. The CDR3 coding sequence is TGTGCCAGCAGATCGGACAGCTTCTATGGCTACACCTTC. It encodes CASRSDSFYGYTF.

This clone was detected a few times. The chain is built from TRBV2 and TRBJ2-5; 9 nucleotides align to TRBD1. The CDR3 contains 14 residues. V trimming: 2 bases; J trimming: 4 bases; junction bases outside the gene matches: 2. The V gene's germline CDR1 is SNHLY and CDR2 FYNNEI. CDR3 region: CASSESGQGETQYF. The CDR3 DNA reads TGTGCCAGCAGTGAATCGGGACAGGGAGAGACCCAGTACTTC.